Listed below are T cell receptor beta chains from one sample, sequenced in a study of OX40 agonist ivuxolimab in advanced cancers. Clones were sequenced by immunoSEQ multiplex PCR, and TCRdb holds only the in-frame ones, with some missing. Among tens of thousands of clones listed, around 92% were seen once. The starting material was CD4+ or CD8+ T cells sorted from blood, obtained in a trial of the OX40 agonist ivuxolimab. The receptors were gathered from an adult with an advanced solid tumor such as melanoma, head and neck, liver or kidney cancer. CDR3s include the opening cysteine and the closing phenylalanine or tryptophan. D genes are given only for firm matches. Not all rows give a size; the values are once, few, many and, for expanded clones, a class.

TRBD1 | NA | TRBJ1-1 | TRBV28 | CASSSLPGGPWNTEAFF | TGTGCCAGCAGTTCCTTACCAGGGGGCCCGTGGAACACTGAAGCTTTCTTT
TRBD2 | few | TRBJ2-3 | TRBV28 | CASSSKYWTSPGTDTQYF | TGTGCCAGCAGTTCGAAATACTGGACTAGTCCTGGCACAGATACGCAGTATTTT
TRBD2 | NA | TRBJ2-1 | TRBV19 | CASRYGTSGYNEQFF | TGTGCCAGTAGATATGGGACTAGCGGCTACAATGAGCAGTTCTTC
TRBD1 | NA | TRBJ1-5 | TRBV7-9 | CASSLGPGGGNQPQHF | TGTGCCAGCAGCTTAGGGCCAGGGGGAGGCAATCAGCCCCAGCATTTT
TRBD1 | NA | TRBJ2-1 | TRBV14 | CASSLGTGPNPFSYNEQFF | TGTGCCAGCAGCCTGGGGACAGGGCCCAACCCCTTCTCCTACAATGAGCAGTTCTTC
TRBD2 | NA | TRBJ2-1 | TRBV28 | CASRFAGGYNEQFF | TGTGCCAGCAGATTCGCGGGAGGTTACAATGAGCAGTTCTTC
NA | NA | TRBJ2-7 | TRBV28 | CASSSLVMRGVYEQYF | TGTGCCAGCAGTTCCCTAGTAATGAGGGGCGTGTACGAGCAGTACTTC
TRBD1 | NA | TRBJ2-7 | TRBV13 | CASSLWGQGGLYEQYF | TGTGCCAGCAGCTTATGGGGACAGGGGGGATTGTACGAGCAGTACTTC
TRBD1 | NA | TRBJ2-7 | TRBV11-2 | CASSLGQVSSYEQYF | TGTGCCAGCAGCTTGGGACAGGTTAGCTCCTACGAGCAGTACTTC
NA | few | TRBJ2-7 | TRBV13 | CASSPSYEQYF | TGTGCCAGCAGCCCTTCCTACGAGCAGTACTTC
NA | NA | TRBJ1-1 | TRBV4-2 | CASSVTGTENTEAFF | TGTGCCAGCAGCGTAACCGGGACGGAGAACACTGAAGCTTTCTTT
NA | once | TRBJ2-6 | TRBV29-1 | CSVESQSSGANVLTF | TGCAGCGTTGAATCACAGTCCTCTGGGGCCAACGTCCTGACTTTC
NA | NA | TRBJ2-1 | TRBV9 | CASSVAWTSLYNEQFF | TGTGCCAGCAGCGTAGCATGGACGAGCCTCTACAATGAGCAGTTCTTC
NA | NA | TRBJ2-3 | TRBV6-1 | CASSSGETDTQYF | TGTGCCAGCAGTAGCGGCGAGACAGATACGCAGTATTTT
NA | once | TRBJ1-2 | TRBV19 | CASSHPPRDGYTF | TGTGCCAGTAGTCACCCCCCTCGCGATGGCTACACCTTC
TRBD1 | NA | TRBJ2-6 | TRBV29-1 | CSVEDGGQGAFSGANVLTF | TGCAGCGTTGAAGATGGGGGACAGGGGGCTTTCTCTGGGGCCAACGTCCTGACTTTC
NA | once | TRBJ2-1 | TRBV28 | CASRYPLYNEQFF | TGTGCCAGCAGATACCCCCTATACAATGAGCAGTTCTTC
NA | NA | TRBJ1-6 | TRBV11-2 | CASSATDSIDSPLHF | TGTGCCAGCAGCGCGACGGACAGTATAGATTCACCCCTCCACTTT
NA | NA | TRBJ2-7 | TRBV7-2 | CASSSGLLYEQYF | TGTGCCAGCAGCTCCGGACTGCTATACGAGCAGTACTTC
NA | NA | TRBJ2-7 | TRBV6-5 | CASSYSPGGPVEQYF | TGTGCCAGCAGTTACTCTCCAGGAGGTCCGGTCGAGCAGTACTTC
TRBD1 | once | TRBJ1-5 | TRBV28 | CASTPSGQGNQPQHF | TGTGCCAGCACCCCGTCGGGACAGGGAAATCAGCCCCAGCATTTT
NA | NA | TRBJ1-1 | TRBV19 | CASQGFTEAFF | TGTGCCAGCCAGGGTTTCACTGAAGCTTTCTTT
NA | once | TRBJ2-1 | TRBV4-3 | CASSQDFGRLRSYNEQFF | TGCGCCAGCAGCCAAGATTTTGGAAGGTTACGATCCTACAATGAGCAGTTCTTC
NA | NA | TRBJ1-4 | TRBV9 | CASSGTVATNEKLFF | TGTGCCAGCAGCGGAACAGTGGCAACTAATGAAAAACTGTTTTTT
NA | once | TRBJ2-6 | TRBV15 | CATSRDLGALSSGANVLTF | TGTGCCACCAGCAGAGATTTGGGGGCTCTAAGCTCTGGGGCCAACGTCCTGACTTTC
TRBD2 | NA | TRBJ2-7 | TRBV19 | CASSPGGTYEQYF | TGTGCCAGCTCACCGGGGGGGACCTACGAGCAGTACTTC
NA | once | TRBJ1-1 | TRBV29-1 | CSVRLRVSMNTEAFF | TGCAGCGTTCGGCTCAGAGTAAGCATGAACACTGAAGCTTTCTTT
NA | NA | TRBJ1-5 | TRBV28 | CASSLLGYSNQPQHF | TGTGCCAGCAGTTTATTGGGATATAGCAATCAGCCCCAGCATTTT
TRBD1 | NA | TRBJ1-2 | TRBV27 | CASSFSGTGGYGYTF | TGTGCCAGCAGTTTCTCAGGGACAGGGGGCTATGGCTACACCTTC
NA | NA | TRBJ1-5 | TRBV28 | CASTFGPQGNQPQHF | TGTGCCAGCACTTTCGGCCCCCAGGGCAATCAGCCCCAGCATTTT
NA | NA | TRBJ2-1 | TRBV13 | CASSLGFPDLQSSYNEQFF | TGTGCCAGCAGCTTAGGCTTTCCCGATTTACAGAGCTCCTACAATGAGCAGTTCTTC
NA | once | TRBJ2-1 | TRBV7-9 | CASSLASSYNEQFF | TGTGCCAGCAGCTTGGCGAGCTCCTACAATGAGCAGTTCTTC